These T cell receptor beta chains were read from a single sample in a study of blood T cell repertoires in COVID-19. Data came from immunoSEQ multiplex PCR; TCRdb stores just in-frame clones and leaves some out. Of approximately 120,000 clones detected, 70% to 85% appear once; the ten largest clones hold 6.5% to 10%. Sequenced material: peripheral blood. The receptors here all came from a woman older than 75 with active or convalescent COVID-19. The CDR3 runs from the conserved cysteine through the conserved F or W. D genes are given only for firm matches.

len | d_gene | v_gene | CDR3aa
16 | TRBD1 | TRBV19 | CASTPSGTVFNQPQHF
13 | NA | TRBV10-3 | CAISETSVEPQHF
17 | TRBD1 | TRBV6-1 | CASSDKNRGPMNTEAFF
16 | TRBD2 | TRBV3-1/TRBV3-2 | CASSQRTSIGTGELFF
15 | TRBD1 | TRBV28 | CASSNPGQSNEKLFF
15 | TRBD2 | TRBV7-9 | CASSGLAGGSHTQYF
13 | TRBD1 | TRBV9 | CASSQGDTDTQYF
11 | NA | TRBV11-1 | CASSPRNEQFF
14 | NA | TRBV14 | CASRPRRTGSEQYF
13 | NA | TRBV5-4 | CASSLRRHTEAFF
15 | TRBD2 | TRBV6-5 | CASSYRGGWDNEQFF
11 | TRBD2 | TRBV20-1 | CSARPRLAQFF
16 | TRBD1 | TRBV12-5 | CASGPTGTGGLSGYTF
14 | NA | TRBV7-8 | CASSLNPRGTEAFF
16 | NA | TRBV27 | CAQETRATEGRKTQYF
15 | NA | TRBV5-1 | CASSFQGRGTDTQYF
14 | NA | TRBV6-5 | CATRMRSYNSPLHF
14 | TRBD1 | TRBV28 | CASSPYRGNYGYTF
16 | NA | TRBV7-3 | CASSLTEAGRTGELFF
15 | TRBD2 | TRBV6-2/TRBV6-3 | CASSRTSGRVNEQFF
14 | NA | TRBV7-3 | CASSLYRQGEKLFF
14 | TRBD2 | TRBV5-4 | CASSLVSGSHEQYF